This T cell receptor beta chain was found in a study of CD8+ T cells in alopecia areata. Background on the study: Treated patients were dosed with oral tofacitinib, taking 5 to 10 mg twice daily. Study findings and constraints: Especially in alopecia totalis/universalis, lesional scalp showed greater clonality than normal scalp did.

RNA, once extracted, was reverse transcribed into cDNA for use as the sequencing template. Produced via immunoSEQ multiplex PCR; TCRdb's table is partial and in-frame only. The table has hundreds of thousands of clones, roughly 57% seen once. PBMC-derived CD4+ and CD8+ T cells were sorted. Notes on this clone: As yet, its antigen is unknown.

This sequence was found in a human donor with alopecia areata. The sequenced sample was CD4+ T cells sorted from blood, obtained at week 0.

CDR3 in amino acids: CASIKTANTEAFF. CDR3 nucleotides: TGTGCCAGCATCAAGACAGCTAACACTGAAGCTTTCTTT. The rearrangement uses TRBV2 and TRBJ1-1, with D tentatively TRBD1 (5 bases). Trimming pared 7 bases from V and 2 bases from J, leaving 11 bases between. Per germline, CDR1 SNHLY and CDR2 FYNNEI. The CDR3 is made up of 13 amino acids.